This entry describes one T cell receptor (beta chain). Its antigen is undetermined. The CMV serostatus of this donor went unrecorded. In the PCR, 60 Vbeta and 13 Jbeta primers were used. Assay: immunoSEQ multiplex PCR; the TCRdb copy retains only in-frame clones and omits some. The sample carries about 170,000 clones, 65% to 75% recorded once. The data derive from a study of cytomegalovirus exposure and HLA in healthy donors. Study outcomes and limitations: About 87% or about 30% of the time was how often most TCR beta V segments were productive, according to an earlier analysis. There were reportedly fewer N-insertions in an Asian-associated ancestry cluster than the approximately 700-donor mean, in a later analysis. A later analysis by the authors found several of the most significant clusters apparently linked to common viral pathogens.

The CDR3 sequence is 11 residues long. Trimming shortened V by 6 bases and J by 6 bases, and 8 bases separated the two germline ends. Germline assignment: CDR1 MNHEY and CDR2 SMNVEV (reference sequence). The chain carries TRBV27 and TRBJ1-1, with D possibly matching TRBD1 (6 bases). The material sequenced was PBMCs. The receptor was derived from a human donor in good health. The CDR3 nucleotides are TGTGCCAGCAGCAGGGGCTCTGAAGCTTTCTTT. It specifies CASSRGSEAFF.